One sample yielded the 21 T cell receptor beta chains listed below, sequenced in a study of blood T cell repertoires in COVID-19. Clones were sequenced by immunoSEQ multiplex PCR, and TCRdb holds only the in-frame ones, with some missing. The data show some 87,000 clones, under 90% seen once. Input material: peripheral blood. Every receptor here comes from a woman aged 70-85 years with acute or convalescent COVID-19.

V usage is TRBV27 and J usage is TRBJ1-2, with TRBD1 matching over 7 bases. Trimming at V came to 5 bases and at J to 4 bases, leaving 10 bases not matched to a gene. This CDR3 is built from 15 residues. The germline V gene encodes CDR1 MNHEY and CDR2 SMNVEV (reference sequence). The CDR3, as DNA: TGTGCCAGCAGTCCCCGACAGGGAAGCGCCTATGGCTACACCTTC. Translation gives CASSPRQGSAYGYTF.

The V gene is TRBV10-2, the J gene TRBJ1-2, with D perhaps matching TRBD1 (5 bases). This CDR3 is built from 15 residues. V lost 2 bases and J 0 bases, leaving 10 bases between the germline ends. The V gene's germline CDR1 is WSHSY and CDR2 SAAADI. The CDR3 DNA is TGCGCCAGCAGTGAGGTCCAGGGTACTAACTATGGCTACACCTTC. Amino acids: CASSEVQGTNYGYTF.

The rearrangement joins TRBV21-1 to TRBJ2-7; TRBD2 is the table's D call, not checked against the DNA. TRBV21-1 is listed as a pseudogene. The CDR3 is 17 amino acids. CDR3 coding DNA: TGTGCCAGCAGCAAAGTCGGGGAGGGCGATGGGCCCTACGAGCAGTACGTC. Its translation: CASSKVGEGDGPYEQYV.

Here the CDR3 reads CASSTDSTGELFF. Here the CDR3 DNA reads TGTGCCAGCAGCACAGACAGCACCGGGGAGCTGTTTTTT. The chain couples TRBV7-8 to TRBJ2-2; tentatively, D is TRBD1 (5 bases). This CDR3 is 13 amino acids long. CDR1 and CDR2 (germline): SGHVS, FQNEAQ. V was trimmed by 5 bases and J by 4 bases, leaving 8 bases between them.

The chain is built from TRBV27 and TRBJ1-2; D is unclear. The CDR3 is made up of 14 amino acids. Germline lookup yields CDR1 MNHEY and CDR2 SMNVEV (reference sequence). Trimming stripped 0 bases from V and 3 bases from J, with 8 bases between. Written as DNA, the CDR3 is TGTGCCAGCAGTTTATCTCGGGGAGACTATGGCTACACCTTC. Translating gives CASSLSRGDYGYTF.

A single count supports this clone. CDR3 bases: TGCGCCAGCAGCTTGGTTACAGGGGATAATGAAAAACTGTTTTTT. This encodes CASSLVTGDNEKLFF. The chain couples TRBV5-1 to TRBJ1-4; 7 bases match TRBD1. The CDR3 totals 15 residues. The J segment lost 4 bases and the V segment lost 0 bases, leaving 3 bases of the junction unmatched. Germline CDR1 SGHRS, CDR2 YFSETQ.

The chain combines TRBV6-6 with TRBJ2-5; D gene ambiguous. The V gene lost 2 bases and the J gene lost 3 bases, with 10 bases spanning the gap. This CDR3 is built from 14 residues. Per germline, CDR1 MNHNY and CDR2 SVGAGI (reference sequence). This CDR3 is CASSYMAQKETQYF. In nucleotides, the CDR3 is TGTGCCAGCAGTTACATGGCACAGAAAGAGACCCAGTACTTC.

The chain employs TRBV9 and TRBJ1-6; D remains ambiguous. The V and J ends lost 4 bases and 7 bases respectively, with 15 bases between them. CDR1 SGDLS and CDR2 YYNGEE come from the germline V gene. CDR3 size: 15 residues. CDR3 protein: CASSSSPAENSPLHF. The CDR3 DNA follows: TGTGCCAGCAGCTCTAGCCCAGCAGAGAATTCACCCCTCCACTTT.

The rearrangement joins TRBV6-5 to TRBJ1-4; D unclear. The CDR3 runs to 12 residues. Per the germline V gene, CDR1 is MNHEY and CDR2 is SVGAGI. Deletions cut 7 bases from V and 0 bases from J, with 3 bases between. In DNA, the CDR3 is TGTGCCAGCACTGCAACTAATGAAAAACTGTTTTTT. Translating gives CASTATNEKLFF.

The chain has TRBV19 and TRBJ1-3, with a tentative D call TRBD1 (5 bases). Between the trimmed V and J ends, which lost 5 bases and 4 bases, there was a span of 18 bases. The V gene's germline CDR1 is LNHDA and CDR2 SQIVND (reference sequence). The CDR3 runs 16 residues. The DNA of the CDR3 is TGTGCCAGTAGTCCCAGGTGGGGGACTTCAGGAAACACCATATATTTT. Amino acid sequence: CASSPRWGTSGNTIYF.

The chain links TRBV30 to TRBJ1-1, with 8 bases fitting TRBD1. The V segment lost 2 bases and the J segment 5 bases; nucleotides outside the gene matches: 13. Germline V CDR1 and CDR2: GTSNPN, SVGIG (reference sequence). The CDR3 contains 16 residues. CDR3 sequence (DNA): TGTGCCTGGAGTAGAGGGACCCAGGGGGCAAGGACTGAAGCTTTCTTT. This sequence encodes CAWSRGTQGARTEAFF.

The V gene is TRBV19, the J gene TRBJ2-5; 13 nucleotides match TRBD2. Per germline, CDR1 LNHDA and CDR2 SQIVND (reference sequence). V lost 8 bases to trimming and J lost 1 base; unmatched junction nucleotides: 4. The CDR3 totals 15 residues. The CDR3 nucleotides are TGTGCCAGTGCGACTAGCGGGAGGATCCAAGAGACCCAGTACTTC. Translating it yields CASATSGRIQETQYF.

The CDR3 DNA is TGTGCCAGCAGCCAAGAAATGGCCCGTGGAGTTGGGGAGCTGTTTTTT. Translation: CASSQEMARGVGELFF. The chain uses TRBV3-1 (or the pseudogene TRBV3-2) and TRBJ2-2; D is unresolved. This CDR3 comprises 16 residues. The V gene lost 0 bases and the J gene lost 8 bases, with 16 bases spanning the gap. The germline V gene encodes CDR1 LGHDT and CDR2 YNNKEL (reference sequence).

This clone was observed a handful of times. J is TRBJ2-1 and V is TRBV2; TRBD2 matches 12 bases. CDR1 and CDR2 (germline): SNHLY, FYNNEI. The J segment lost 8 bases and the V segment lost 5 bases, leaving 10 bases of the junction unmatched. The CDR3 sequence is 16 residues long. The DNA of the CDR3 is TGTGCCAGCAGTTACCAGACTAGCGGGAGATATGATGAGCAGTTCTTC. It specifies CASSYQTSGRYDEQFF. Filled out from reference TRBV2 and TRBJ2-1, the complete variable domain reads EPEVTQTPSHQVTQMGQEVILRCVPISNHLYFYWYRQILGQKVEFLVSFYNNEISEKSEIFDDQFSVERPDGSNFTLKIRSTKLEDSAMYFCASSYQTSGRYDEQFFGPGTRLTVL.

With respect to this clone: In the same sample, other DNA sequences code for this CDR3. The V call is TRBV18, the J call TRBJ2-5, with a tentative D call TRBD1 (5 bases). Trimming cost V 3 bases and J 4 bases, with 9 bases left between them. The CDR3 runs 13 residues. Germline values: CDR1 KGHSH, CDR2 LQKENI. Here the CDR3 reads CASSPRTRETQYF. CDR3 bases: TGTGCCAGCTCACCGCGGACAAGAGAGACCCAGTACTTC.

V gene TRBV2 combines with J gene TRBJ2-2; D is unclear. Trimming removed 6 bases at V and 1 base at J, with 9 bases between. Germline V CDR1 and CDR2: SNHLY, FYNNEI. The CDR3 is 14 amino acids. CDR3: CASRVHQNTGELFF. Here the CDR3 DNA reads TGTGCCAGCAGGGTACACCAGAACACCGGGGAGCTGTTTTTT.

V is TRBV24-1 and J is TRBJ2-2, with a weak D call TRBD1 (6 bases). The V gene's germline CDR1 is KGHDR and CDR2 SFDVKD. V was pared by 2 bases and J by 3 bases, with 6 bases between. The CDR3 consists of 14 residues. Here the CDR3 reads CATSDYRDTGELFF. CDR3 bases: TGTGCCACCAGTGATTACAGGGACACCGGGGAGCTGTTTTTT.

The chain joins TRBV19 to TRBJ1-5; the D gene is possibly TRBD1 (5 bases). V was cut by 3 bases and J by 1 base, with 7 bases left in between. CDR3 length equals 14 residues. Germline V gene lookup returns CDR1 LNHDA and CDR2 SQIVND (reference sequence). As DNA, the CDR3 is TGTGCCAGTAGTATCAGACAGAGCAATCAGCCCCAGCATTTT. It translates to CASSIRQSNQPQHF.

The chain links TRBV27 to TRBJ1-6, with D perhaps matching TRBD1 (6 bases). Trimming stripped 5 bases from V and 5 bases from J, with 16 bases between. Germline V gene sequence: CDR1 MNHEY, CDR2 SMNVEV (reference sequence). This CDR3 has 16 amino acids. Written as DNA, the CDR3 is TGTGCCAGCAGTCCGAGGGGACAAACTCATAATTCACCCCTCCACTTT. This gives the protein CASSPRGQTHNSPLHF.

This clone came up once. The chain uses TRBV25-1 and TRBJ2-7, with 10 bases identical to TRBD1. In germline, CDR1 is MGHDK, CDR2 SYGVNS. This CDR3 comprises 14 residues. The ends lost 6 bases at V and 0 bases at J; junction bases unmatched: 2. CDR3 sequence reads: CASRGQGNSYEQYF. For the CDR3, the DNA is TGTGCCAGCAGGGGACAGGGGAACTCCTACGAGCAGTACTTC.

The J gene is TRBJ1-2, the V gene TRBV5-5; 8 nucleotides match TRBD1. The V and J ends lost 7 bases and 2 bases, in that order; junction bases with no gene match: 7. The CDR3 length is 14 residues. Per germline, CDR1 SGHKS and CDR2 YYEKEE (reference sequence). DNA of the CDR3: TGTGCCAGCCAGGGGGCAGGAGAGAACTATGGCTACACCTTC. It yields the protein CASQGAGENYGYTF. The full variable domain, completed using reference TRBV5-5 and TRBJ1-2, is DAGVTQSPTHLIKTRGQQVTLRCSPISGHKSVSWYQQVLGQGPQFIFQYYEKEERGRGNFPDRFSARQFPNYSSELNVNALLLGDSALYLCASQGAGENYGYTFGSGTRLTVV.